This T cell receptor (beta chain) was sequenced during a study of T cells in Graves' hyperthyroidism and ophthalmopathy. This clonotype was seen ten or more times. RNA transcripts yielded amplified TCR beta CDR3 regions. In the first-round RT-PCR of the TCR CDR3, the HTBI primer set was used. TCRdb ran MiXCR on the multiplex PCR reads and lists one entry per CDR3 protein. The table includes about 500,000 distinct CDR3 sequences, about 16% detected once. The sequencing input was blood. This clonotype was sampled from a woman aged 30 to 39 with Graves' ophthalmopathy.

CDR3 coding DNA: TGTGCCAGCTTCCCCGTCGGGACTGAAGCTTTCTTT. Residues: CASFPVGTEAFF. The gene calls are TRBV18 and TRBJ1-1; D remains unclear. Germline assignment: CDR1 KGHSH and CDR2 LQKENI. CDR3 length: 12 amino acids. The ends were cut back, 7 bases at V and 5 bases at J, with 11 bases in the middle.